The 12 T cell receptor beta chains reported below all come from one sample, sequenced in a study of blood T cells in healthy people across ages (dated by TCRdb to the mid-2010s). Libraries were made using 5' RACE. TCRdb records Illumina HiSeq 2500 as the sequencer. A second PCR of roughly 6 to 11 cycles was run with a J-beta primer mix and a sample-barcoded 5' primer. TCRdb reprocessing: public reads trimmed at Q25 with fastp, clones called with MiXCR, in-frame beta chains kept. CDR3 protein sequences are deduplicated, and each keeps its most common genes and DNA. This sample holds about 680,000 distinct CDR3 sequences; around 45% were observed only once. The ten largest make up about a third of the sample. The sequencing sample was made of blood. The receptor source for this set is a woman aged 55-70 years in good health.

The chain joins TRBV11-2 to TRBJ2-3; D remains ambiguous. The germline V gene encodes CDR1 SGHAT and CDR2 FQNNGV. This CDR3 comprises 13 residues. The ends were cut back, 7 bases at V and 1 base at J, with 9 bases in the middle. The CDR3: CASTPLRTDTQYF. CDR3 bases: TGTGCCAGCACCCCCCTACGCACAGATACGCAGTATTTT.

V gene TRBV7-3 combines with J gene TRBJ2-1; 10 bases line up with TRBD2. Germline V CDR1 and CDR2: SGHTA, FQGTGA. The CDR3 covers 17 residues. The V gene end was trimmed by 6 bases and the J gene end by 4 bases; junction bases not matched to a gene: 12. The CDR3 DNA is TGTGCCAGCAGTCTCCCCGAGGCTAGCGGGGGTTACAATGAGCAGTTCTTC. It yields the protein CASSLPEASGGYNEQFF.

The chain uses TRBV29-1 and TRBJ2-5; no firm D call. V was shortened by 0 bases and J by 6 bases, with 11 bases between the two germline ends. This CDR3 is 13 amino acids long. CDR1 SQVTM and CDR2 ANQGSEA come from the germline V gene. CDR3 DNA sequence: TGCAGCGTTGAAGATCCTTACATTAAGACCCAGTACTTC. Translation gives CSVEDPYIKTQYF.

This chain links TRBV29-1 with TRBJ2-1; 7 bases match TRBD1. The CDR3 length is 13 residues. The junction had 7 bases not matched to a gene; V was cut back by 5 bases and J by 6 bases. Germline V gives CDR1 SQVTM, CDR2 ANQGSEA. The CDR3, as DNA: TGCAGCGTTTTCACGGACAGGAGCAATGAGCAGTTCTTC. Translated, it gives CSVFTDRSNEQFF.

This clonotype has a handful of counts. The gene calls are TRBV5-1 and TRBJ2-2; perhaps TRBD2 as D (6 bases). Trimming cost V 4 bases and J 4 bases, with 20 bases left between them. Germline CDR1 and CDR2: SGHRS and YFSETQ. The CDR3 contains 17 residues. This CDR3 reads CASSPGGTFHRTGELFF. Here the CDR3 DNA reads TGCGCCAGCAGCCCAGGCGGGACTTTTCATCGCACCGGGGAGCTGTTTTTT.

The chain recombines TRBV15 with TRBJ2-1; the match to TRBD1 covers 7 bases. With V trimmed by 6 bases and J by 6 bases, 5 bases remained unmatched. The germline V gene has CDR1 LNHNV and CDR2 YYDKDF (reference sequence). CDR3 length equals 13 residues. The CDR3 loop reads CATSKNRGNEQFF. DNA for the CDR3: TGTGCCACCAGTAAAAACAGGGGCAATGAGCAGTTCTTC.

This rearrangement joins TRBV27 to TRBJ2-7; D remains ambiguous. Trimming removed 3 bases from V and 7 bases from J, with 10 bases in between. The CDR3 sequence is 12 residues long. Germline values: CDR1 MNHEY, CDR2 SMNVEV (reference sequence). The CDR3: CASSLQDNEQYF. CDR3 coding DNA: TGTGCCAGCAGTTTGCAAGACAATGAGCAGTACTTC.

This clonotype was seen only a few times. The CDR3 DNA is TGTGCCAGCAGCTTAACCCCCGGGGGCGGGGAGCAGTACTTC. This gives the protein CASSLTPGGGEQYF. The chain combines TRBV7-2 with TRBJ2-7, with D perhaps given as TRBD1 or TRBD2 (6 bases each). Germline loops: CDR1 SGHTA, CDR2 FQGNSA. This CDR3 comprises 14 residues. Trimming took 2 bases from V and 7 from J, leaving 15 bases between them.

This clonotype was observed a few times. The V call is TRBV27, the J call TRBJ1-5, with D unclear. Trimming took 5 bases from V and 0 from J, leaving 2 bases between them. The CDR3 length is 12 residues. Germline values: CDR1 MNHEY, CDR2 SMNVEV (reference sequence). In DNA form, the CDR3 reads TGTGCCAGCAGTGCTAGCAATCAGCCCCAGCATTTT. This translates into CASSASNQPQHF.

V and J are TRBV20-1 and TRBJ1-1; D may be TRBD1 (6 bases). The CDR3 spans 13 residues. Germline V CDR1 and CDR2: DFQATT, SNEGSKA (reference sequence). The ends were cut back, 6 bases at V and 4 bases at J, with 15 bases in the middle. The CDR3 DNA is TGCAGTGCCCAGGGGCCAGGAGGCACTGAAGCTTTCTTT. Its protein product is CSAQGPGGTEAFF.

In this sample, this clonotype turned up a few times. The chain is built from TRBV7-2 and TRBJ2-3; D gene uncertain. There are 14 residues in the CDR3. Trimming pared 1 base from V and 6 bases from J, leaving 11 bases between. Germline lookup yields CDR1 SGHTA and CDR2 FQGNSA. The CDR3 region has the DNA TGTGCCAGCAGCTTAGATCCCCGGGTGGATACGCAGTATTTT. Protein: CASSLDPRVDTQYF.

This clonotype was seen a few times. The rearrangement uses TRBV5-1 and TRBJ1-1; perhaps TRBD1 as D (5 bases). Germline loops: CDR1 SGHRS, CDR2 YFSETQ. This CDR3 has 16 residues. The germline V and J ends were trimmed by 0 bases and 1 base, with 13 bases remaining between them. The CDR3 nucleotides are TGCGCCAGCAGCTTGGTAGGGGCAGGGCAGAACACTGAAGCTTTCTTT. It codes for CASSLVGAGQNTEAFF.